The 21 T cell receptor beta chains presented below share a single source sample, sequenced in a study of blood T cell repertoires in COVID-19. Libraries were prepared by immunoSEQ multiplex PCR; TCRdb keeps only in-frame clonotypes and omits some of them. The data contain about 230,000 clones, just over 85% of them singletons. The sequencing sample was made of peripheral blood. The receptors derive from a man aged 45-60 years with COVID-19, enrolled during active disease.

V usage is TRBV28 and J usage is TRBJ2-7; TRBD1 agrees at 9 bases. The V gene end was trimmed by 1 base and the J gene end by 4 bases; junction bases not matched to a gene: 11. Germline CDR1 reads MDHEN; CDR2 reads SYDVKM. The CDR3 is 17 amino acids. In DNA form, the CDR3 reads TGTGCCAGCAGTTTATTGCTAAGCGGACAGGGGTTGTACGAGCAGTACTTC. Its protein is CASSLLLSGQGLYEQYF.

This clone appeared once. In DNA, the CDR3 is TGTGCCAGCAGTTATCGACAAGCCGCCTCTGGAAACACCATATATTTT. Its protein product is CASSYRQAASGNTIYF. V and J are TRBV6-5 and TRBJ1-3; no clear D. This CDR3 region has 16 residues. The germline CDR1 and CDR2 sequences are MNHEY and SVGAGI. Deletions cut 3 bases from V and 0 bases from J, with 12 bases between.

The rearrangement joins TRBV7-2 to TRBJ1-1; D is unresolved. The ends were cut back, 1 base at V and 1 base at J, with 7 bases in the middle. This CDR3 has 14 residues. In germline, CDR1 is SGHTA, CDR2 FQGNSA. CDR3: CASSLGPGNTEAFF. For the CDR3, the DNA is TGTGCCAGCAGCTTAGGTCCCGGGAACACTGAAGCTTTCTTT.

The DNA of the CDR3 is TGTGCCAGCAGGTCGCAGGGTCCCCTCCACTTT. It specifies CASRSQGPLHF. The J gene is TRBJ1-6, the V gene TRBV28; tentative D call: TRBD1 (5 bases). The V end lost 6 bases, the J end lost 13 bases, and 10 bases lay between the germline ends. Germline lookup yields CDR1 MDHEN and CDR2 SYDVKM. CDR3 length: 11 amino acids. The variable domain in full, completed from reference TRBV28 and TRBJ1-6, reads DVKVTQSSRYLVKRTGEKVFLECVQDMDHENMFWYRQDPGLGLRLIYFSYDVKMKEKGDIPEGYSVSREKKERFSLILESASTNQTSMYLCASRSQGPLHFGNGTRLTVT.

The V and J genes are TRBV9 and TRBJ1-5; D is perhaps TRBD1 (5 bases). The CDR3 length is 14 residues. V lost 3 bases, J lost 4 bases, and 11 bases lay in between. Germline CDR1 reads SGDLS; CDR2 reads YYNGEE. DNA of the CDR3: TGTGCCAGCAGCGCCCAGGGTTTTAATCAGCCCCAGCATTTT. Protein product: CASSAQGFNQPQHF.

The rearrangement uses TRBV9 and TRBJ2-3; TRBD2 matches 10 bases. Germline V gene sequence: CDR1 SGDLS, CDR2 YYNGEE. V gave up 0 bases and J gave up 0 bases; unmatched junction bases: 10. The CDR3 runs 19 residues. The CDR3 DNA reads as TGTGCCAGCAGCGTAGGGGCTAGCGGGGGATACGGGAGCACAGATACGCAGTATTTT. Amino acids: CASSVGASGGYGSTDTQYF.

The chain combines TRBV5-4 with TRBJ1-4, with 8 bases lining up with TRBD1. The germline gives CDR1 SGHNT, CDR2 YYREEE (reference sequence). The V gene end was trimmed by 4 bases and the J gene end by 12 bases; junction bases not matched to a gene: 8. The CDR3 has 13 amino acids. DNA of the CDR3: TGTGCCAGCAGCCTGACAGGGGCGGGGGAACTGTTTTTT. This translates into CASSLTGAGELFF.

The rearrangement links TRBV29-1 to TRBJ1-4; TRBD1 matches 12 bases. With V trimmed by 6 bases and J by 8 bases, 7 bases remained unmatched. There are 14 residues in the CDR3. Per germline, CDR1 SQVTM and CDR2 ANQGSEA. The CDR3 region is CSVSPGQGAEKLFF. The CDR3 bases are TGCAGCGTGTCCCCGGGACAGGGGGCGGAAAAACTGTTTTTT.

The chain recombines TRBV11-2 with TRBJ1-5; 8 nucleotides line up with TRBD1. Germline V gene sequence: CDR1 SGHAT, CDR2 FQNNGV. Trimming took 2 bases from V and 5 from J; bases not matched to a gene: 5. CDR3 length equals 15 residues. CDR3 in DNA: TGTGCCAGCAGCTTAATGCAGGGACAGGATCAGCCCCAGCATTTT. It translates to CASSLMQGQDQPQHF.

The DNA of the CDR3 is TGCGCCAGCAGCGCAGGACTAGCGGACGGGGAGCTGTTTTTT. It yields the protein CASSAGLADGELFF. The chain employs TRBV5-1 and TRBJ2-2; 10 bases map to TRBD2. This CDR3 has 14 amino acids. The trim removed 4 bases at V and 7 bases at J, leaving 4 bases unmatched. The germline gives CDR1 SGHRS, CDR2 YFSETQ.

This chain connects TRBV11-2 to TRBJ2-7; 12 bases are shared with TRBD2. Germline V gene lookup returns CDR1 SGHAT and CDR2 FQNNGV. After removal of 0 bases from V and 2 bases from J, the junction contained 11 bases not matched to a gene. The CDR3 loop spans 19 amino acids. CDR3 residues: CASSLDLDLAGGPPYEQYF. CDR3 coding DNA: TGTGCCAGCAGCTTAGATCTAGACCTAGCGGGAGGGCCCCCCTACGAGCAGTACTTC.

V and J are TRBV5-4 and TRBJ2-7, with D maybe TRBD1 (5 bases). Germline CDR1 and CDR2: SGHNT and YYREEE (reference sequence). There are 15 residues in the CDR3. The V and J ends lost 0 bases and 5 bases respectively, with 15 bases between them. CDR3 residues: CASSLGQPLAHEQYF. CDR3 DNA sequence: TGTGCCAGCAGCTTGGGACAGCCACTGGCCCACGAGCAGTACTTC. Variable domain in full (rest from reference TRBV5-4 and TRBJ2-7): ETGVTQSPTHLIKTRGQQVTLRCSSQSGHNTVSWYQQALGQGPQFIFQYYREEENGRGNFPPRFSGLQFPNYSSELNVNALELDDSALYLCASSLGQPLAHEQYFGPGTRLTVT.

CDR3 DNA sequence: TGCGCCAGCAGCTTGGCCCTACTAGGCGGGAGAGATTACAATGAGCAGTTCTTC. Its translation: CASSLALLGGRDYNEQFF. The rearrangement uses TRBV5-1 and TRBJ2-1; 7 bases match TRBD2. Trimming took 0 bases from V and 4 from J; bases not matched to a gene: 13. There are 18 residues in the CDR3. Germline CDR1 and CDR2: SGHRS and YFSETQ.

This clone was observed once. CDR3 DNA: TGTGCCAGCAGCTTAGGCAGGGGGCCTAACAACTATGGCTACACCTTC. Amino acids: CASSLGRGPNNYGYTF. The V gene is TRBV7-6, the J gene TRBJ1-2, with TRBD1 identical over 8 bases. The CDR3 covers 16 residues. The J segment lost 2 bases and the V segment lost 1 base, leaving 6 bases of the junction unmatched. Germline V gene sequence: CDR1 SGHVS, CDR2 FNYEAQ.

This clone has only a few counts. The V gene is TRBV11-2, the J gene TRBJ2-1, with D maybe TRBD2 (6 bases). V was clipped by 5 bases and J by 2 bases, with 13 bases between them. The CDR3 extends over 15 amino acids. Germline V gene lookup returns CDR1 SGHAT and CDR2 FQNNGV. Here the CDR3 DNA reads TGTGCCAGCAGCCCCTCCCGGGAGCCCTACAATGAGCAGTTCTTC. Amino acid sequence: CASSPSREPYNEQFF.

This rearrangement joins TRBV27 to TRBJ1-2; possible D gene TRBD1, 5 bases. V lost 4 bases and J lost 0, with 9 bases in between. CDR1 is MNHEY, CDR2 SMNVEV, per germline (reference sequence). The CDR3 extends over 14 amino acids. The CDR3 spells CASSSTVTNYGYTF. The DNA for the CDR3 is TGTGCCAGCAGTTCGACAGTGACTAACTATGGCTACACCTTC.

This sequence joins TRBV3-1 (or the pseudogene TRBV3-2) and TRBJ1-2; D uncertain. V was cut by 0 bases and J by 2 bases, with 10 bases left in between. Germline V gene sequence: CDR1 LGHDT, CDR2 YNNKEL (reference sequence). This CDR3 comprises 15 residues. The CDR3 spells CASSQESEGNYGYTF. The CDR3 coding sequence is TGTGCCAGCAGCCAAGAATCGGAGGGAAACTATGGCTACACCTTC.

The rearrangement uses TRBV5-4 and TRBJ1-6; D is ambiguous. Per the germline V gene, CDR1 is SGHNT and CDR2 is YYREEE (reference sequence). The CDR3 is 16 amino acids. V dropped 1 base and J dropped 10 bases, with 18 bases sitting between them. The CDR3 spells CASSLMMEDSGSPLHF. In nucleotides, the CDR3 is TGTGCCAGCAGCTTGATGATGGAAGACTCCGGGTCACCCCTCCACTTT. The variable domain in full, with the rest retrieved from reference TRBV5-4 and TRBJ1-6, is ETGVTQSPTHLIKTRGQQVTLRCSSQSGHNTVSWYQQALGQGPQFIFQYYREEENGRGNFPPRFSGLQFPNYSSELNVNALELDDSALYLCASSLMMEDSGSPLHFGNGTRLTVT.

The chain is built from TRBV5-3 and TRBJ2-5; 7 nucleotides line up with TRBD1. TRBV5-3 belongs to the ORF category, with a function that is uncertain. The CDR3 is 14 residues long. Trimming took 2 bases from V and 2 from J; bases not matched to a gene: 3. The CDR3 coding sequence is TGTGCCAGAAGCTTTTTGGGACAGCAAGAGACCCAGTACTTC. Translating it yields CARSFLGQQETQYF.

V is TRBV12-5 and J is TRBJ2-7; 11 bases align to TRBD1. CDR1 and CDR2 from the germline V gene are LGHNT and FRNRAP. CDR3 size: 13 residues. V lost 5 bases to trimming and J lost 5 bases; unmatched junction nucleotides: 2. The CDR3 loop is CASGRDRGNEQYF. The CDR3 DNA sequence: TGTGCTAGTGGTCGGGACAGGGGGAACGAGCAGTACTTC. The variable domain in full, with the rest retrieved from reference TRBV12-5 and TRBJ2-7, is DARVTQTPRHKVTEMGQEVTMRCQPILGHNTVFWYRQTMMQGLELLAYFRNRAPLDDSGMPKDRFSAEMPDATLATLKIQPSEPRDSAVYFCASGRDRGNEQYFGPGTRLTVT.

Here the CDR3 reads CASSPGGANTGELFF. The CDR3 bases are TGCGCCAGCAGCCCGGGGGGAGCGAACACCGGGGAGCTGTTTTTT. This chain links TRBV5-1 with TRBJ2-2, with 7 bases matching TRBD2. This CDR3 is 15 amino acids long. The germline gives CDR1 SGHRS, CDR2 YFSETQ. The trim removed 4 bases at V and 0 bases at J, leaving 3 bases unmatched.